The 26 T cell receptor beta chains reported below all come from one sample, sequenced in a study of blood T cell repertoires in COVID-19. Assay used: immunoSEQ multiplex PCR; TCRdb lists only in-frame clones, some missing. The table includes more than 45,000 clones, just over 85% detected once. Sequenced sample: peripheral blood. The receptors stem from a woman aged 80 or over with acute or convalescent COVID-19.

This clone showed up just once. This chain joins TRBV5-1 and TRBJ2-5; D remains ambiguous. Germline loops: CDR1 SGHRS, CDR2 YFSETQ. The CDR3 runs to 15 residues. Trimming removed 0 bases at V and 0 bases at J, with 9 bases between. CDR3 nucleotide sequence: TGCGCCAGCAGCTTGGGAGGAGAGTACCAAGAGACCCAGTACTTC. Residues: CASSLGGEYQETQYF.

This sequence joins TRBV7-3 and TRBJ2-2; no clear D gene. The CDR3 has 14 amino acids. The V and J ends lost 1 base and 1 base respectively, with 4 bases between them. Germline lookup yields CDR1 SGHTA and CDR2 FQGTGA. As DNA, the CDR3 is TGTGCCAGCAGCTTAAATCAGAACACCGGGGAGCTGTTTTTT. Residues: CASSLNQNTGELFF. Combining the CDR3 with reference TRBV7-3 and TRBJ2-2 gives the whole variable domain GAGVSQTPSNKVTEKGKYVELRCDPISGHTALYWYRQSLGQGPEFLIYFQGTGAADDSGLPNDRFFAVRPEGSVSTLKIQRTERGDSAVYLCASSLNQNTGELFFGEGSRLTVL.

V usage is TRBV6-6 and J usage is TRBJ2-3; D remains unclear. Trimming stripped 5 bases from V and 2 bases from J, with 14 bases between. CDR1 MNHNY and CDR2 SVGAGI come from the germline V gene (reference sequence). The CDR3 is made up of 15 amino acids. The CDR3 DNA sequence: TGTGCCAGCAGTGCCCCTCCCGGGTCCACAGATACGCAGTATTTT. Protein product: CASSAPPGSTDTQYF.

The CDR3 sequence is CASSPPFTGVSYGYTF. The CDR3 nucleotides read TGTGCCAGTAGTCCACCTTTTACAGGGGTTAGCTATGGCTACACCTTC. This chain links TRBV19 with TRBJ1-2; 7 nucleotides match TRBD1. This CDR3 contains 16 residues. The ends lost 5 bases at V and 4 bases at J; junction bases unmatched: 13. Germline CDR1 and CDR2: LNHDA and SQIVND (reference sequence).

The chain combines TRBV29-1 with TRBJ2-3, with a weak D call TRBD2 (6 bases). The V end was cut by 4 bases, the J end by 1 base, with 21 bases between. The germline V gene encodes CDR1 SQVTM and CDR2 ANQGSEA. CDR3 length: 17 residues. The CDR3 DNA reads TGCAGCGTTGCTAGAGTGCCAGCGGGCCCGGGCACAGATACGCAGTATTTT. It is translated as CSVARVPAGPGTDTQYF.

V is TRBV6-5 and J is TRBJ1-5, with TRBD1 matching 9 bases. V trimming: 7 bases; J trimming: 7 bases; junction bases outside the gene matches: 5. The germline gives CDR1 MNHEY, CDR2 SVGAGI. This CDR3 is 13 amino acids long. The CDR3 is CASKGQGGQPQHF. In nucleotides, the CDR3 is TGTGCCAGCAAGGGACAGGGTGGCCAGCCCCAGCATTTT.

The chain carries TRBV27 and TRBJ1-5; 7 nucleotides match TRBD1. The CDR3 is 18 amino acids. Trimming removed 1 base from V and 0 bases from J; junction bases left unmatched: 9. Germline assignment: CDR1 MNHEY and CDR2 SMNVEV (reference sequence). In DNA, the CDR3 is TGTGCCAGCAGTTTATACGGGACAGATCCCTATAGCAATCAGCCCCAGCATTTT. Protein: CASSLYGTDPYSNQPQHF.

The genes are TRBV11-1 and TRBJ2-2, with 9 bases lining up with TRBD1. This CDR3 contains 15 residues. After removal of 4 bases from V and 6 bases from J, the junction contained 6 bases not matched to a gene. Germline CDR1 SGHAT, CDR2 FQDESV (reference sequence). For the CDR3, the DNA is TGTGCCAGCAGCTCCAGGGACAGGGTTGCCGGGGAGCTGTTTTTT. Its translation is CASSSRDRVAGELFF. Combining the CDR3 with reference TRBV11-1 and TRBJ2-2 gives the whole variable domain EAEVAQSPRYKITEKSQAVAFWCDPISGHATLYWYRQILGQGPELLVQFQDESVVDDSQLPKDRFSAERLKGVDSTLKIQPAELGDSAMYLCASSSRDRVAGELFFGEGSRLTVL.

V gene TRBV3-1 (or the pseudogene TRBV3-2) combines with J gene TRBJ2-3; 12 nucleotides match TRBD2. CDR3 length equals 18 residues. Germline-derived CDR1 and CDR2 are LGHDT and YNNKEL (reference sequence). V shed 4 bases, J shed 0 bases, and the junction held 8 bases outside the gene matches. The CDR3 sequence: CASSRRLAGVASTDTQYF. For the CDR3, the DNA is TGTGCCAGCAGCCGCCGACTAGCGGGGGTTGCTAGCACAGATACGCAGTATTTT.

The V gene is TRBV6-4, the J gene TRBJ1-1, with a possible D match to TRBD1 (6 bases). The CDR3 contains 13 residues. Trimming cost V 2 bases and J 8 bases, with 12 bases left between them. From germline, CDR1 is MRHNA and CDR2 SNTAGT. CDR3 loop: CASSDRRGAEAFF. The CDR3 DNA follows: TGTGCCAGCAGTGACCGCCGGGGGGCCGAAGCTTTCTTT.

As DNA, the CDR3 is TGTGCCAGCAGCCAAGATCAAGGGGCAAACGGAAACACCATATATTTT. This sequence encodes CASSQDQGANGNTIYF. The chain uses TRBV4-2 and TRBJ1-3; tentatively, D is TRBD1 (5 bases). In germline, CDR1 is LGHNA, CDR2 YNFKEQ. Trimming took 0 bases from V and 4 from J, leaving 13 bases between them. The CDR3 consists of 16 residues.

The chain links TRBV6-6 to TRBJ2-7, with D tentatively TRBD1 (6 bases). Germline loops: CDR1 MNHNY, CDR2 SVGAGI (reference sequence). Deletions cut 7 bases from V and 0 bases from J, with 10 bases between. CDR3 size: 13 residues. In nucleotides, the CDR3 is TGTGCCAGCAAGACGACAGGCTCCTACGAGCAGTACTTC. Translated, it gives CASKTTGSYEQYF.

The V and J genes are TRBV5-1 and TRBJ2-1; 10 nucleotides line up with TRBD2. With V trimmed by 0 bases and J by 7 bases, 4 bases remained unmatched. Germline CDR1 reads SGHRS; CDR2 reads YFSETQ. CDR3 length equals 15 residues. In nucleotides, the CDR3 is TGCGCCAGCAGCTTGGTCACTAGCGGGGTGAATGAGCAGTTCTTC. It encodes CASSLVTSGVNEQFF.

J is TRBJ1-2 and V is TRBV6-5, with no clear D. Germline V gene sequence: CDR1 MNHEY, CDR2 SVGAGI. The CDR3 extends over 12 amino acids. V dropped 5 bases and J dropped 3 bases, with 7 bases sitting between them. CDR3 nucleotides: TGTGCCAGCAGTCCTAGCGACTATGGCTACACCTTC. It translates to CASSPSDYGYTF.

J is TRBJ2-5 and V is TRBV5-1; TRBD2 agrees at 8 bases. The germline gives CDR1 SGHRS, CDR2 YFSETQ. The trim removed 4 bases at V and 4 bases at J, leaving 6 bases unmatched. The CDR3 loop spans 14 amino acids. The CDR3 bases are TGCGCCAGCAGCGGCGGGGGGCCGGGAGAGACCCAGTACTTC. This sequence encodes CASSGGGPGETQYF.

V and J are TRBV7-9 and TRBJ1-3, with no clear D. Trimming shortened V by 3 bases and J by 5 bases, and 11 bases separated the two germline ends. Germline assignment: CDR1 SEHNR and CDR2 FQNEAQ (reference sequence). The CDR3 is 14 residues long. Here the CDR3 DNA reads TGTGCCAGCAGCTTTGAACAGCCCAGAAACACCATATATTTT. Its translation is CASSFEQPRNTIYF.

This chain links TRBV11-2 with TRBJ2-7, with 8 bases aligning to TRBD1. V was clipped by 3 bases and J by 3 bases; unmatched bases: 7. CDR1 and CDR2 from the germline V gene are SGHAT and FQNNGV. The CDR3 is 15 amino acids. The CDR3 DNA sequence: TGTGCCAGCAGCTTTTCAGACAGGGGATTCTACGAGCAGTACTTC. This sequence encodes CASSFSDRGFYEQYF.

The CDR3 region has the DNA TGTGCCAGCAGCTCCCCCGGGACAGGGGGCGATGGCTACACCTTC. Translated: CASSSPGTGGDGYTF. The V and J genes are TRBV5-4 and TRBJ1-2; 12 bases match TRBD1. J gave up 6 bases and V 3 bases, and 6 bases lay outside the gene matches. Germline CDR1 reads SGHNT; CDR2 reads YYREEE (reference sequence). This CDR3 is built from 15 residues.

This chain joins TRBV4-2 and TRBJ2-3; perhaps TRBD1 as D (6 bases). CDR1 and CDR2 (germline): LGHNA, YNFKEQ. The ends were cut back, 0 bases at V and 0 bases at J, with 7 bases in the middle. This CDR3 is built from 15 residues. The CDR3 nucleotides read TGTGCCAGCAGCCAAGAGGGGGCTAGCACAGATACGCAGTATTTT. Translating gives CASSQEGASTDTQYF.

The sample holds one count of this clone. This chain connects TRBV14 to TRBJ2-2; D is unclear. Germline V gene sequence: CDR1 SGHDN, CDR2 FVKESK. Trimming took off 1 base at V and 0 bases at J, with 9 bases between the two ends. This CDR3 region has 16 residues. CDR3 loop: CASSQGSLANTGELFF. In DNA, the CDR3 is TGTGCCAGCAGCCAAGGGTCACTGGCGAACACCGGGGAGCTGTTTTTT.

This CDR3 reads CASSQERIVNYGYTF. The CDR3 DNA is TGCGCCAGCAGCCAAGAGCGGATTGTGAACTATGGCTACACCTTC. V gene TRBV4-1 combines with J gene TRBJ1-2; unclear D gene. CDR1 and CDR2 from the germline V gene are MGHRA and YSYEKL. The CDR3 contains 15 residues. The ends were cut back, 0 bases at V and 2 bases at J, with 10 bases in the middle.

This chain joins TRBV4-2 and TRBJ2-1; 8 nucleotides line up with TRBD2. CDR3 length equals 15 residues. Germline-derived CDR1 and CDR2 are LGHNA and YNFKEQ. Unmatched junction bases numbered 5, after V lost 2 bases and J lost 5 bases. CDR3 DNA sequence: TGTGCCAGCAGCCAACCCGGGGGGGCCGACAATGAGCAGTTCTTC. As protein: CASSQPGGADNEQFF.

V usage is TRBV24-1 and J usage is TRBJ2-3, with D unresolved. The CDR3 loop spans 13 amino acids. Trimming left V 2 bases short and J 3 bases short, with 5 bases between. The germline V gene has CDR1 KGHDR and CDR2 SFDVKD. The CDR3: CATSDSHTDTQYF. The CDR3 DNA reads as TGTGCCACCAGTGATTCACATACAGATACGCAGTATTTT.

The V gene is TRBV5-6, the J gene TRBJ1-2, with D possibly being TRBD1 (5 bases). V gave up 4 bases and J gave up 4 bases, with 14 bases separating them. The length of the CDR3 is 14 residues. From germline, CDR1 is SGHDT and CDR2 YYEEEE. The chain's CDR3 is CASSGDFNSYGYTF. In DNA, the CDR3 is TGTGCCAGCAGCGGGGACTTTAACTCCTATGGCTACACCTTC.

The chain has TRBV5-1 and TRBJ1-2, with 12 bases fitting TRBD1. This CDR3 spans 15 amino acids. Trimming at V came to 4 bases and at J to 6 bases, leaving 7 bases not matched to a gene. The germline V gene encodes CDR1 SGHRS and CDR2 YFSETQ. In nucleotides, the CDR3 is TGCGCCAGCAGCCAACCGGGACAGGGGGCCGATGGCTACACCTTC. Its translation: CASSQPGQGADGYTF.

The chain combines TRBV6-6 with TRBJ1-3; perhaps TRBD1 as D (6 bases). Trimming shortened V by 6 bases and J by 2 bases, and 14 bases separated the two germline ends. This CDR3 has 15 residues. CDR1 and CDR2 (germline): MNHNY, SVGAGI (reference sequence). CDR3 amino acids: CASRSNSGAGNTIYF. The CDR3 DNA follows: TGTGCCAGCAGGTCGAATTCAGGGGCTGGAAACACCATATATTTT.